Listed below are T cell receptor beta chains from one sample, sequenced in a study of blood T cell repertoires in COVID-19. Sequencing used immunoSEQ multiplex PCR; TCRdb keeps in-frame clones, though not all of them. This sample yields nearly 100,000 clones, of which around 84% are seen a single time; 15% to 20% belongs to the top ten. Sequenced input: peripheral blood. The receptors derive from an older woman with acute or convalescent COVID-19. The CDR3 runs from the conserved cysteine through the conserved F or W. A D gene is named only where the DNA matches it firmly. Part of the rows lack a size; the others show once, few, many or a class for expanded clones.

cdr3_length	v_call	clone_size	j_call	d_call	cdr3_aa	cdr3_nt
17	TRBV21-1	-	TRBJ2-7	-	CASSKGKAGGSDHEQYF	TGTGCCAGCAGCAAAGGGAAAGCGGGGGGGTCCGACCACGAGCAGTACTTC
16	TRBV6-4	-	TRBJ2-1	-	CASSDIGTDAVNEQFF	TGTGCCAGCAGTGATATCGGGACTGATGCCGTTAATGAGCAGTTCTTC
17	TRBV30	-	TRBJ1-2	TRBD1	CAWSVNRGRRGIYGYTF	TGTGCCTGGAGTGTAAACAGGGGGCGCCGTGGAATCTATGGCTACACCTTC
14	TRBV7-2	-	TRBJ2-7	TRBD1	CASSVRDRGYEQYF	TGTGCCAGCAGCGTTCGGGACAGGGGTTACGAGCAGTACTTC
15	TRBV28	-	TRBJ1-4	-	CASSLFGQANEKLFF	TGTGCCAGCAGTTTATTTGGGCAAGCTAATGAAAAACTGTTTTTT
16	TRBV7-2	-	TRBJ2-1	-	CASSLEGQGIRNEQFF	TGTGCCAGCAGCTTAGAGGGGCAGGGTATACGCAATGAGCAGTTCTTC
15	TRBV14	-	TRBJ1-2	-	CASSQVGAHNYGYTF	TGTGCCAGCAGCCAAGTGGGGGCGCACAACTATGGCTACACCTTC
12	TRBV6-2/TRBV6-3	-	TRBJ2-7	-	CASSYRSEERYF	TGTGCCAGCAGTTATAGGTCCGAGGAGAGGTACTTC
14	TRBV2	few	TRBJ1-2	TRBD1	CASSGQGAFYGYTF	TGTGCCAGCAGTGGACAGGGGGCTTTCTATGGCTACACCTTC
14	TRBV19	-	TRBJ2-5	-	CASSKTGDQETQYF	TGTGCCAGTAGTAAAACGGGGGACCAAGAGACCCAGTACTTC
16	TRBV10-3	-	TRBJ2-3	-	CAIRNGGPGASDTQYF	TGTGCCATCAGAAACGGTGGTCCGGGAGCTTCAGATACGCAGTATTTT
13	TRBV5-1	-	TRBJ1-2	-	CASSPRQMNGYTF	TGCGCCAGCAGCCCAAGACAGATGAATGGCTACACCTTC
15	TRBV11-2	-	TRBJ1-1	-	CASSLYRGENTEAFF	TGTGCCAGCAGCTTATATCGGGGGGAGAACACTGAAGCTTTCTTT
15	TRBV7-9	medium-sized	TRBJ1-4	TRBD1	CASSFGQGEGEKLFF	TGTGCCAGCAGCTTTGGACAGGGCGAGGGTGAAAAACTGTTTTTT
17	TRBV28	-	TRBJ1-1	TRBD1	CASRILRGQVGDTEAFF	TGTGCCAGCAGGATCCTCAGGGGGCAAGTGGGTGACACTGAAGCTTTCTTT
16	TRBV6-5	-	TRBJ2-5	TRBD2	CASSYSWRGGGETQYF	TGTGCCAGCAGTTACTCGTGGCGGGGGGGCGGTGAGACCCAGTACTTC
15	TRBV11-3	once	TRBJ2-7	-	CASSLGGARNYEQYF	TGTGCCAGCAGCTTGGGTGGAGCTCGCAACTACGAGCAGTACTTC
13	TRBV25-1	-	TRBJ2-3	TRBD1	CASRQGPRDTQYF	TGTGCCAGCAGACAGGGGCCGAGAGATACGCAGTATTTT